Below, one T cell receptor beta chain is given with its context. Its cognate antigen is unknown. Data came from immunoSEQ multiplex PCR; TCRdb stores just in-frame clones and leaves some out. The sample contains over 45,000 clones, around 80% of which appear only once. This CDR3 is 14 amino acids long. V was shortened by 5 bases and J by 5 bases, with 15 bases between the two germline ends. Germline CDR1 reads SGHTA; CDR2 reads FQGNSA. This record comes from a study of vaccination effects on CD4 cells after COVID-19. Study overall: The vaccine given was either BNT162b2 or mRNA-1273, in two doses. Regarding the study as a whole: Infection-derived and vaccine-derived clones contracted markedly late after vaccination.

After less than twelve days in culture, the CD4+ T cells were isolated. The sequence was obtained from a human donor who received a COVID-19 vaccine. Here the sequenced sample was CD4+ T cells from PBMCs cultured without peptide, taken before COVID-19 vaccination. The V and J genes are TRBV7-2 and TRBJ2-5; D may be TRBD2 (5 bases). In DNA, the CDR3 is TGTGCCAGCAGCCCCAAATTTGGCGGGGAGACCCAGTACTTC. It encodes CASSPKFGGETQYF.